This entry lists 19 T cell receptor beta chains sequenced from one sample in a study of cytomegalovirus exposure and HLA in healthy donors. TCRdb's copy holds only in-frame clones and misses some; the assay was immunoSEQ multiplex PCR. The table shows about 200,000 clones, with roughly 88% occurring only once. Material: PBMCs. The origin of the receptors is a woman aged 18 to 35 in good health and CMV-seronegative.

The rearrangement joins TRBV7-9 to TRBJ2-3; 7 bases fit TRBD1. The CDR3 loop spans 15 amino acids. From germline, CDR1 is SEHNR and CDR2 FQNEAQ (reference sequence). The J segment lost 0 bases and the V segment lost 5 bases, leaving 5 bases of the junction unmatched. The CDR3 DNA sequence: TGTGCCAGCAGCCAGGGGGATACTAGCACAGATACGCAGTATTTT. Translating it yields CASSQGDTSTDTQYF. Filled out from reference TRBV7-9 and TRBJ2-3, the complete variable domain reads DTGVSQNPRHKITKRGQNVTFRCDPISEHNRLYWYRQTLGQGPEFLTYFQNEAQLEKSRLLSDRFSAERPKGSFSTLEIQRTEQGDSAMYLCASSQGDTSTDTQYFGPGTRLTVL.

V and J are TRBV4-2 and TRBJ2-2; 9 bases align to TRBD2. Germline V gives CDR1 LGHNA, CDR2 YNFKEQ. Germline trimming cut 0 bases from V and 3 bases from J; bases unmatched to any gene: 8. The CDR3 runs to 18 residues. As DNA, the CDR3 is TGTGCCAGCAGCCAAGATGGTAGCGGGAGTTTTTACACCGGGGAGCTGTTTTTT. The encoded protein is CASSQDGSGSFYTGELFF.

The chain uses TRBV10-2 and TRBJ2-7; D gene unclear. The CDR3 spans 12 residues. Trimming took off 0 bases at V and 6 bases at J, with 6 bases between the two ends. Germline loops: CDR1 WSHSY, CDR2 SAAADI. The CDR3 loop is CASSESSLEQYF. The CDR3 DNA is TGCGCCAGCAGTGAGTCCTCCCTCGAGCAGTACTTC.

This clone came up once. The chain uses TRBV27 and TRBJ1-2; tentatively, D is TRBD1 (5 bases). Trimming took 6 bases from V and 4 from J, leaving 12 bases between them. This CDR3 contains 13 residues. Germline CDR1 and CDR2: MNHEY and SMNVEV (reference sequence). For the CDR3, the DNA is TGTGCCAGCAGCCCAGACAGCGCCTATGGCTACACCTTC. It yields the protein CASSPDSAYGYTF.

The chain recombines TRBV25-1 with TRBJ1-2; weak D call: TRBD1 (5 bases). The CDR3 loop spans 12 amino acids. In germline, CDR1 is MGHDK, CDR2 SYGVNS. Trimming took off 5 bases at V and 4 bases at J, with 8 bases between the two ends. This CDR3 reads CASSPGGYGYTF. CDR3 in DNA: TGTGCCAGCAGTCCGGGGGGCTATGGCTACACCTTC.

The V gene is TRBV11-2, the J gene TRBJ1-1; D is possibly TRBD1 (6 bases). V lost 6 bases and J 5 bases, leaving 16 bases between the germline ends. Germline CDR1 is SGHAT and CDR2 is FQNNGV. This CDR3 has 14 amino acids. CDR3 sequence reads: CASSTITGYTEAFF. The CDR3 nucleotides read TGTGCCAGCAGTACCATTACAGGGTATACTGAAGCTTTCTTT.

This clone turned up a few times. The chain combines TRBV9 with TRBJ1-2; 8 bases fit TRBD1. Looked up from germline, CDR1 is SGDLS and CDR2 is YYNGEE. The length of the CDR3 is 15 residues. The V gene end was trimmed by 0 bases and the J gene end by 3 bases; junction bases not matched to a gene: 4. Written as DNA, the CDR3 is TGTGCCAGCAGCGTAGGGACAGGGACGGACTATGGCTACACCTTC. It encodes CASSVGTGTDYGYTF.

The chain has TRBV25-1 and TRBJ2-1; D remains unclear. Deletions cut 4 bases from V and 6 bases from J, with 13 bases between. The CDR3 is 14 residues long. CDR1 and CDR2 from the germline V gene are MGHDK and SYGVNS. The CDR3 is CASSVSGLANEQFF. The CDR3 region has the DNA TGTGCCAGCAGTGTTTCAGGTTTGGCCAATGAGCAGTTCTTC.

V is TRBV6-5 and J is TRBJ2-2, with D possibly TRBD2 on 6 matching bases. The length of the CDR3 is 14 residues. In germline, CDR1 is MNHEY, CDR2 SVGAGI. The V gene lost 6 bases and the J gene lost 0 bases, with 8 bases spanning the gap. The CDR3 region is CASRLASNTGELFF. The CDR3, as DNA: TGTGCCAGCAGGCTAGCGTCGAACACCGGGGAGCTGTTTTTT.

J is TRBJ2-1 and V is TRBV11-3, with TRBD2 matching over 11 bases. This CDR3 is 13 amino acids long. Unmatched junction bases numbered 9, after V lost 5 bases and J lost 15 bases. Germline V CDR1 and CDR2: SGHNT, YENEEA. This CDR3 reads CASSGGLAAGRFF. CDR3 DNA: TGTGCCAGCAGCGGGGGACTAGCGGCGGGGAGGTTCTTC.

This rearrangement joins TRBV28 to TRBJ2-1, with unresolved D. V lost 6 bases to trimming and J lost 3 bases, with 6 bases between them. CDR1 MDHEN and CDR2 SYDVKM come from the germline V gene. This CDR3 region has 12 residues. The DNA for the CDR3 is TGTGCCAGCAGCCAATTCTACAATGAGCAGTTCTTC. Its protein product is CASSQFYNEQFF. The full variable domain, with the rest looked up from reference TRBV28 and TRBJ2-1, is DVKVTQSSRYLVKRTGEKVFLECVQDMDHENMFWYRQDPGLGLRLIYFSYDVKMKEKGDIPEGYSVSREKKERFSLILESASTNQTSMYLCASSQFYNEQFFGPGTRLTVL.

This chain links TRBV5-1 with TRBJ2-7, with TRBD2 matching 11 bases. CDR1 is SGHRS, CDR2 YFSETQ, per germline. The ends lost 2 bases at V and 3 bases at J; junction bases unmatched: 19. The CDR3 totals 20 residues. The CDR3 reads CASSLSSGRPRLPVIYEQYF. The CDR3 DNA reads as TGCGCCAGCAGCTTATCTAGCGGGAGGCCCCGACTCCCTGTCATCTACGAGCAGTACTTC.

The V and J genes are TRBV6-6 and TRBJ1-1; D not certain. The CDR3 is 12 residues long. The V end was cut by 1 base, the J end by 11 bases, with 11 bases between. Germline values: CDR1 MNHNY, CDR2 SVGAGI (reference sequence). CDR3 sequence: CASSYYAGWAFF. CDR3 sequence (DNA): TGTGCCAGCAGTTACTATGCGGGGTGGGCTTTCTTT.

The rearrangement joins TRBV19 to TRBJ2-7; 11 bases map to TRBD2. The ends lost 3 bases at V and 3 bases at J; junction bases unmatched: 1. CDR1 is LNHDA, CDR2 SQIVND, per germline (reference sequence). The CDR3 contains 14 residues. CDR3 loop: CASSITSGSYEQYF. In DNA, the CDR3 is TGTGCCAGTAGTATTACTAGCGGGAGCTACGAGCAGTACTTC.

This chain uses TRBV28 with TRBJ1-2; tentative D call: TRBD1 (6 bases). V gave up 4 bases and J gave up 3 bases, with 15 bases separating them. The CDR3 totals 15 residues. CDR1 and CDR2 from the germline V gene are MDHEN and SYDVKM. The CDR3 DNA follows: TGTGCCAGCAGTTGGTGGCCTAGACAGGACTATGGCTACACCTTC. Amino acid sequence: CASSWWPRQDYGYTF.

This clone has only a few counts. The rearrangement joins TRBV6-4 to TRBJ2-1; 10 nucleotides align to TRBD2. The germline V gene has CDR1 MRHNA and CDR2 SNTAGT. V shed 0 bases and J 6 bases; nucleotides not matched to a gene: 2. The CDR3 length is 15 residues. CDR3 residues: CASSDSSGGGNEQFF. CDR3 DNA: TGTGCCAGCAGTGACTCAAGCGGGGGGGGCAATGAGCAGTTCTTC.

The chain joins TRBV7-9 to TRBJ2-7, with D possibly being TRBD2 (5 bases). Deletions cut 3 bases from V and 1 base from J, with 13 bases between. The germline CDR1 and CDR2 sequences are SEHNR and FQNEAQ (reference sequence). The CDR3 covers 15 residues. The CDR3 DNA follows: TGTGCCAGCAGCTTGCCCGGGAAACTTTCCTACGAGCAGTACTTC. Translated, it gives CASSLPGKLSYEQYF.

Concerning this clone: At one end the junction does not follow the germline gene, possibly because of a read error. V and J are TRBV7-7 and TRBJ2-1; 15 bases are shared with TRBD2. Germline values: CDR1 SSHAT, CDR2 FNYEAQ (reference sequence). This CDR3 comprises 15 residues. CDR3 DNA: TGTGCTAGCAGCATGGGACTAGCGGGAGGTAATGAGCAGTTCTTC. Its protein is CASSMGLAGGNEQFF. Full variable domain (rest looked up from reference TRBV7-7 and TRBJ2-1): GAGVSQSPRYKVTKRGQDVTLRCDPISSHATLYWYQQALGQGPEFLTYFNYEAQPDKSGLPSDRFSAERPEGSISTLTIQRTEQRDSAMYRCASSMGLAGGNEQFFGPGTRLTVL.

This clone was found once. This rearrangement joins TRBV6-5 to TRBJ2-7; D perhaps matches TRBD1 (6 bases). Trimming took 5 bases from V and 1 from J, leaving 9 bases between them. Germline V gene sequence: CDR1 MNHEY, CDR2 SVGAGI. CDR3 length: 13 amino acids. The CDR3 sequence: CASSLGTSYEQYF. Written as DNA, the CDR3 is TGTGCCAGCAGTCTGGGGACATCCTACGAGCAGTACTTC.